Each of the 17 T cell receptor beta chains below was sequenced from the same sample in a study of T cells in severe cutaneous drug reactions. Libraries were made by iRepertoire multiplex PCR with TCR subtype-specific primers for bulk and single-cell sequencing. After re-calling the multiplex PCR reads, TCRdb lists one entry per CDR3 protein, DNA absent. Found here are about 9,600 distinct CDR3 sequences; the top ten clones hold over 20%. Carbamazepine had induced Stevens-Johnson syndrome or toxic epidermal necrolysis in the sequenced donors. Material for sequencing was cells from a skin blister. Receptors were obtained from a human donor with Stevens-Johnson syndrome, a severe cutaneous drug reaction.

The rearrangement joins TRBV29-1 to TRBJ2-5; lacking DNA, the TRBD2 call made by TCRdb goes unchecked. The CDR3 spans 15 residues. Looked up from germline, CDR1 is SQVTM and CDR2 is ANQGSEA. The CDR3 loop reads CSVDWAGGLKETQYF.

This clonotype shows up as medium-sized by frequency. The gene calls are TRBV20-1 and TRBJ2-7; without DNA, the TCRdb call of TRBD1 cannot be checked. CDR3 length: 13 amino acids. Germline V lookup: CDR1 DFQATT, CDR2 SNEGSKA (reference sequence). CDR3 protein: CSAGQPTSYEQYF.

The chain has TRBV20-1 and TRBJ2-3; without DNA, the TCRdb call of TRBD2 cannot be checked. Germline CDR1 and CDR2: DFQATT and SNEGSKA (reference sequence). This CDR3 spans 15 amino acids. CDR3: CSARDLAGEVDTQYF.

The V gene is TRBV4-1, the J gene TRBJ1-2; with no DNA, the TCRdb D assignment of TRBD1 cannot be verified. The V gene's germline CDR1 is MGHRA and CDR2 YSYEKL. The CDR3 sequence is 15 residues long. CDR3 protein: CASSQGGGSEVGYTF.

In terms of frequency, this clonotype is medium-sized. This chain links TRBV20-1 with TRBJ1-1; TCRdb gives TRBD1 as the D gene, but with no DNA this cannot be confirmed. The germline gives CDR1 DFQATT, CDR2 SNEGSKA (reference sequence). This CDR3 is built from 14 residues. CDR3 residues: CSASYGGGGTEAFF.

This clonotype is identified as medium-sized from frequency. The gene calls are TRBV20-1 and TRBJ1-1. Germline CDR1 DFQATT, CDR2 SNEGSKA (reference sequence). This CDR3 region has 11 residues. The CDR3 is CSAREDRGAFF.

CDR3: CSVDGGSSYNEQFF. V is TRBV29-1 and J is TRBJ2-1. Germline V gene lookup returns CDR1 SQVTM and CDR2 ANQGSEA. The CDR3 covers 14 residues.

This sequence joins TRBV20-1 and TRBJ1-5. There are 15 residues in the CDR3. Germline V lookup: CDR1 DFQATT, CDR2 SNEGSKA (reference sequence). This chain's CDR3 is CSARESVSLESTQHF.

J is TRBJ2-2 and V is TRBV20-1; the D call of TRBD1 rests on TCRdb alone, since no DNA is present to check it. Germline CDR1 reads DFQATT; CDR2 reads SNEGSKA (reference sequence). The CDR3 spans 14 residues. The CDR3 loop reads CSAPPTGSTGELFF.

The genes are TRBV29-1 and TRBJ2-3; TCRdb designates TRBD1, a call that cannot be tested without DNA. The CDR3 spans 13 residues. Per the germline V gene, CDR1 is SQVTM and CDR2 is ANQGSEA. CDR3 region: CSASRGGTDTQYF.

The chain combines TRBV6-1 with TRBJ2-7; TCRdb's assignment of TRBD1 cannot be checked, as there is no DNA. The CDR3 totals 13 residues. The germline V gene encodes CDR1 MNHNS and CDR2 SASEGT. CDR3 sequence reads: CASSEARGYEQYF.

This sequence joins TRBV29-1 and TRBJ1-3. Per germline, CDR1 SQVTM and CDR2 ANQGSEA. The CDR3 runs to 14 residues. CDR3 region: CSVENPEGINTIYF.

The chain couples TRBV20-1 to TRBJ2-5; TCRdb selects TRBD2, and the lack of DNA leaves this call unchecked. Germline-derived CDR1 and CDR2 are DFQATT and SNEGSKA (reference sequence). The CDR3 spans 15 residues. The CDR3 is CSASSQRKTKETQYF.

The chain joins TRBV20-1 to TRBJ2-7; TCRdb lists TRBD2, though no DNA is available to test this call. Germline V gene lookup returns CDR1 DFQATT and CDR2 SNEGSKA (reference sequence). The CDR3 loop spans 16 amino acids. CDR3: CSARDERRSGGYEQYF.

The CDR3 protein is CSVDLTRDSGETQYF. The V gene is TRBV29-1, the J gene TRBJ2-5; the D call from TCRdb, TRBD1, cannot be confirmed without DNA. The CDR3 has 15 amino acids. Per germline, CDR1 SQVTM and CDR2 ANQGSEA.

The chain couples TRBV20-1 to TRBJ2-3. Germline assignment: CDR1 DFQATT and CDR2 SNEGSKA (reference sequence). CDR3 length: 14 residues. The chain's CDR3 is CSARQQAEEDTQYF.

The chain's CDR3 is CSATRQRADNEQFF. This chain uses TRBV29-1 with TRBJ2-1; as DNA is missing, the TRBD1 call by TCRdb cannot be tested. This CDR3 is built from 14 residues. CDR1 SQVTM and CDR2 ANQGSEA come from the germline V gene.